The source of this TCR beta chain is a study of CD4+ T cells in melanoma. The germline V and J ends were trimmed by 4 bases and 5 bases, with 16 bases remaining between them. Germline V gene lookup returns CDR1 SGHRS and CDR2 YFSETQ. The CDR3 contains 15 residues. A word on this clone: Its target is unknown.

Here immunoSEQ multiplex PCR was the method, and the copy in TCRdb shows in-frame clones only, minus some. The sample lists 15,000 to 20,000 clones; roughly four fifths were seen once. The study, taken as a whole, reports: CD8+ T cell, macrophage and B cell function reportedly correlated with neoantigen-specific CD4+ T cells. In melanoma, neoantigen-specific CD4+ T cells reportedly differed in differentiation state.

Source material: cells from a culture (not recorded whether cultured in vitro). The chain combines TRBV5-1 with TRBJ1-5; tentative D call: TRBD1 (5 bases). The origin of this receptor is a human donor with melanoma. CDR3 region: CASSPQGRRDQPQHF. The CDR3 region has the DNA TGCGCCAGCAGCCCGCAGGGTAGAAGAGATCAGCCCCAGCATTTT.